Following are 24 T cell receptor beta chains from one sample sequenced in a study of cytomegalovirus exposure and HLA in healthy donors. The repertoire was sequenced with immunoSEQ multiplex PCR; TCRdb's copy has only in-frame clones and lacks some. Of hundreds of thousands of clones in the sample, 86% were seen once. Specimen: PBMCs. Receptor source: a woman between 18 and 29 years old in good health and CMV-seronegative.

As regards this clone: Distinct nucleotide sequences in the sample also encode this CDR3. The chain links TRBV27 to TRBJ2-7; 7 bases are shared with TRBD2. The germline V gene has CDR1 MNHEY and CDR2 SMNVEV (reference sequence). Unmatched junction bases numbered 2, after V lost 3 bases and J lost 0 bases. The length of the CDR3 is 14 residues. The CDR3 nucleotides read TGTGCCAGCAGTTTGAGCGGGACCTCCTACGAGCAGTACTTC. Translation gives CASSLSGTSYEQYF.

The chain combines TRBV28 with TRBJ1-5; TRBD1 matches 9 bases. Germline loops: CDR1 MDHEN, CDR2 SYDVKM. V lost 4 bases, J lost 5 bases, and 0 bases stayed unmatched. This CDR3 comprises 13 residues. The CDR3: CASSWTGDQPQHF. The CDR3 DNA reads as TGTGCCAGCAGTTGGACAGGGGATCAGCCCCAGCATTTT.

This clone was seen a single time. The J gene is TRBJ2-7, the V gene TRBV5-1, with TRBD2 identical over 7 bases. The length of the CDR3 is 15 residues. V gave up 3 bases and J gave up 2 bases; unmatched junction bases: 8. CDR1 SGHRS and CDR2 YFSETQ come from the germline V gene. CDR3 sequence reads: CASSWEGRPTYEQYF. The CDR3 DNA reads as TGCGCCAGCAGCTGGGAGGGTCGCCCAACCTACGAGCAGTACTTC.

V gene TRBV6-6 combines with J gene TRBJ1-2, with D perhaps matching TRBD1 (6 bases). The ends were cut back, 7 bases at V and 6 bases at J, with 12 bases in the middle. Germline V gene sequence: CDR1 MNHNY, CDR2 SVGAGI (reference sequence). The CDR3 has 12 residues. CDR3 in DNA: TGTGCCAGCATGTGGGGGCGCGATGGCTACACCTTC. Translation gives CASMWGRDGYTF.

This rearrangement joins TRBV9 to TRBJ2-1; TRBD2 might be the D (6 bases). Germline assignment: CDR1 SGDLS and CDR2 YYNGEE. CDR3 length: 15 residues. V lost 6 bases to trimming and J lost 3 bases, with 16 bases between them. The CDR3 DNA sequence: TGTGCCAGCACTAGTGGGGGGAGTGGCTACAATGAGCAGTTCTTC. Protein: CASTSGGSGYNEQFF. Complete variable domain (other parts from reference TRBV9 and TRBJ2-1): DSGVTQTPKHLITATGQRVTLRCSPRSGDLSVYWYQQSLDQGLQFLIQYYNGEERAKGNILERFSAQQFPDLHSELNLSSLELGDSALYFCASTSGGSGYNEQFFGPGTRLTVL.

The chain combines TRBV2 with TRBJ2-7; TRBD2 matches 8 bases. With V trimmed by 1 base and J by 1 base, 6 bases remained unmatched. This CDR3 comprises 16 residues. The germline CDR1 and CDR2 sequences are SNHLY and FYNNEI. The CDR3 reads CASSEGRGVRSYEQYF. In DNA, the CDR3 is TGTGCCAGCAGTGAAGGGCGGGGGGTCAGATCCTACGAGCAGTACTTC. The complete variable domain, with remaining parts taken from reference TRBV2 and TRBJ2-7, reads EPEVTQTPSHQVTQMGQEVILRCVPISNHLYFYWYRQILGQKVEFLVSFYNNEISEKSEIFDDQFSVERPDGSNFTLKIRSTKLEDSAMYFCASSEGRGVRSYEQYFGPGTRLTVT.

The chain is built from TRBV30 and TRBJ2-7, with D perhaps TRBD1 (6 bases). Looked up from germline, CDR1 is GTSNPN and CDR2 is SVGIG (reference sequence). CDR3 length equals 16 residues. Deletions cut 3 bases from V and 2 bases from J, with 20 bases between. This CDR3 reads CAWRRRDTSWTYEQYF. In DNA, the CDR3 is TGTGCCTGGAGGCGCCGGGACACCTCTTGGACCTACGAGCAGTACTTC. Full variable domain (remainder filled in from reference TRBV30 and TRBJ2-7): SQTIHQWPATLVQPVGSPLSLECTVEGTSNPNLYWYRQAAGRGLQLLFYSVGIGQISSEVPQNLSASRPQDRQFILSSKKLLLSDSGFYLCAWRRRDTSWTYEQYFGPGTRLTVT.

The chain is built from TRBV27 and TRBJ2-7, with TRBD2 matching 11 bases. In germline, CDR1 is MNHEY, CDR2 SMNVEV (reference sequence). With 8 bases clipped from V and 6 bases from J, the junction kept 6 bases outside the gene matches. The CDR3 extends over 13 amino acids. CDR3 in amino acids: CASGSSGRSEQYF. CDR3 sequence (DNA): TGTGCCAGCGGATCTAGCGGGAGGTCCGAGCAGTACTTC.

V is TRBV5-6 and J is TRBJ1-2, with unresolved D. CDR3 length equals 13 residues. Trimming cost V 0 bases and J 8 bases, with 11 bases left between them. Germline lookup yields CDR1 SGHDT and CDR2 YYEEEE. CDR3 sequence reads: CASSLVRPRGYTF. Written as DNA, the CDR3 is TGTGCCAGCAGCTTGGTACGGCCGCGGGGCTACACCTTC.

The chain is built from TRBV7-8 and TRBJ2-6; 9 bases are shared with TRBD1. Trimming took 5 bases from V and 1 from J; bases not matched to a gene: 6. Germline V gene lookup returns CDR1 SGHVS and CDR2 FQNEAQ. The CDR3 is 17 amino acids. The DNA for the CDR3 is TGTGCCAGCAGCCTAGAGACAGGGGGGTCTGGGGCCAACGTCCTGACTTTC. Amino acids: CASSLETGGSGANVLTF.

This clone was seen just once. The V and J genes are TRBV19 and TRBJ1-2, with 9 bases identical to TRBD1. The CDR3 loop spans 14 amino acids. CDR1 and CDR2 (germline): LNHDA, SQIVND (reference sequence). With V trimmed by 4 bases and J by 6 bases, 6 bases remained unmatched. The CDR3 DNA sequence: TGTGCCAGTAGTACGACAGGGGGACTCCATGGCTACACCTTC. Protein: CASSTTGGLHGYTF.

The CDR3 here is CASSERRGLYEQYF. The CDR3 DNA is TGTGCCAGCAGTGAAAGAAGGGGGCTTTACGAGCAGTACTTC. V is TRBV6-1 and J is TRBJ2-7; 7 nucleotides match TRBD1. The CDR3 is 14 residues long. Germline assignment: CDR1 MNHNS and CDR2 SASEGT. Trimming at V came to 2 bases and at J to 4 bases, leaving 5 bases not matched to a gene.

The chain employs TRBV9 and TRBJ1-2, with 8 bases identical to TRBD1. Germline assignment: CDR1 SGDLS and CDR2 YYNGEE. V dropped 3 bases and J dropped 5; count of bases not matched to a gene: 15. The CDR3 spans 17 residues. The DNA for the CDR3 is TGTGCCAGCAGCGCCCGGGGACAGGATCGAGTAGGATATGGCTACACCTTC. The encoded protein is CASSARGQDRVGYGYTF.

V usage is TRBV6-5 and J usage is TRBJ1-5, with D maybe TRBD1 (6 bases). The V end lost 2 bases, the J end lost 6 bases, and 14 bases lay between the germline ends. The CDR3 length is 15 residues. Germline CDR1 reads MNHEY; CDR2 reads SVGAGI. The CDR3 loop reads CASSYTATGFQPQHF. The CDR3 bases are TGTGCCAGCAGTTACACTGCAACAGGGTTTCAGCCCCAGCATTTT.

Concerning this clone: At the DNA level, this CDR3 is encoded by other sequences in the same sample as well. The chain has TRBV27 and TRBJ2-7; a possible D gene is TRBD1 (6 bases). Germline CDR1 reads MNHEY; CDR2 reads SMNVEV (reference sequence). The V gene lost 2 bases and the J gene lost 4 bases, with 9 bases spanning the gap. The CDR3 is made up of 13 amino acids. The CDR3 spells CASSLHRAYEQYF. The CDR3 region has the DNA TGTGCCAGCAGTTTACACAGGGCGTACGAGCAGTACTTC.

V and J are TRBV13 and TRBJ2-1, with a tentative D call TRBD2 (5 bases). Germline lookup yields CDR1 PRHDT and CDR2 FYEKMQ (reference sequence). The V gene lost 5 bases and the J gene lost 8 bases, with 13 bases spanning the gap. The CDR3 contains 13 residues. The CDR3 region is CASSRGVGDEQFF. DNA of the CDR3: TGTGCCAGCAGCCGGGGTGTTGGGGATGAGCAGTTCTTC.

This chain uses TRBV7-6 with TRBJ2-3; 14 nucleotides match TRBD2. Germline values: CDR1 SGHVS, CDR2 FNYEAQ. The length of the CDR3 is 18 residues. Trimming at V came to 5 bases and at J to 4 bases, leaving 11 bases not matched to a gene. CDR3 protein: CASSPTYVTSGGADTQYF. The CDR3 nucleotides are TGTGCCAGCAGCCCGACCTACGTGACTAGCGGGGGGGCAGATACGCAGTATTTT.

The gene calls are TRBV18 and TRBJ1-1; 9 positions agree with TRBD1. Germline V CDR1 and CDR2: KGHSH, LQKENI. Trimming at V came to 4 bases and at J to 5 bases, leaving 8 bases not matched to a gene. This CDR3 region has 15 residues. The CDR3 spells CASSLGQGRSTEAFF. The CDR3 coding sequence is TGTGCCAGCTCACTGGGACAGGGCAGATCAACTGAAGCTTTCTTT.

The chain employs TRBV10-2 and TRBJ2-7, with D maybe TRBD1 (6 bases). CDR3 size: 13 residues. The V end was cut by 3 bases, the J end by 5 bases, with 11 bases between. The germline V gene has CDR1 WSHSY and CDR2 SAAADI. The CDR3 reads CASSDRGRHEQYF. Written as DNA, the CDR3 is TGCGCCAGCAGTGACAGGGGTAGGCACGAGCAGTACTTC.

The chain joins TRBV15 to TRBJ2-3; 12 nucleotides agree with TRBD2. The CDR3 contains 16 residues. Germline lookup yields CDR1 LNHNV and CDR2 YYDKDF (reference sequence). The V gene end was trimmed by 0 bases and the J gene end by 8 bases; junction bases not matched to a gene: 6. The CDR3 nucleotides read TGTGCCACCAGCAGAGACAGGACTAGCGGGATCCGTACGCAGTATTTT. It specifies CATSRDRTSGIRTQYF. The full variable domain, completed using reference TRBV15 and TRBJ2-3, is DAMVIQNPRYQVTQFGKPVTLSCSQTLNHNVMYWYQQKSSQAPKLLFHYYDKDFNNEADTPDNFQSRRPNTSFCFLDIRSPGLGDTAMYLCATSRDRTSGIRTQYFGPGTRLTVL.

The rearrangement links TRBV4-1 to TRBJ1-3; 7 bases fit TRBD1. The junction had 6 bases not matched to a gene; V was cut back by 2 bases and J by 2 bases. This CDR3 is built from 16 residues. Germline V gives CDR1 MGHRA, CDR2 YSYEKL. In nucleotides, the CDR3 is TGCGCCAGCAGCCAACTTTCAGGGGGGCCTGGAAACACCATATATTTT. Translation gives CASSQLSGGPGNTIYF.

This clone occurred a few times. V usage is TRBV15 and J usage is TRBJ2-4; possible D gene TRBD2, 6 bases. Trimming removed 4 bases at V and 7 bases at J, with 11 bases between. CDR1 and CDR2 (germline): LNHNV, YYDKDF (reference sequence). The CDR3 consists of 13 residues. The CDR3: CATSKGRKNIQYF. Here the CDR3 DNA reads TGTGCCACCAGCAAAGGGAGGAAGAACATTCAGTACTTC. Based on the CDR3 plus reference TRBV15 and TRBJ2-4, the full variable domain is DAMVIQNPRYQVTQFGKPVTLSCSQTLNHNVMYWYQQKSSQAPKLLFHYYDKDFNNEADTPDNFQSRRPNTSFCFLDIRSPGLGDTAMYLCATSKGRKNIQYFGAGTRLSVL.

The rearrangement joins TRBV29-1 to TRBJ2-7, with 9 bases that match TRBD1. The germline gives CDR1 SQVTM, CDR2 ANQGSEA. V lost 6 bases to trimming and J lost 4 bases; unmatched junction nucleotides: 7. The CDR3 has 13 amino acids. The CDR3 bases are TGCAGCGTGACCCTGGGACAGGGTTACGAGCAGTACTTC. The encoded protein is CSVTLGQGYEQYF.

The CDR3 here is CASSEAGGVAGAEQFF. DNA for the CDR3: TGTGCCAGCAGTGAAGCGGGCGGGGTAGCGGGAGCTGAGCAGTTCTTC. V usage is TRBV2 and J usage is TRBJ2-1; 9 nucleotides agree with TRBD2. The length of the CDR3 is 16 residues. CDR1 and CDR2 (germline): SNHLY, FYNNEI. V shed 0 bases, J shed 9 bases, and the junction held 9 bases outside the gene matches.